A selection of T cell receptor beta chains follows, all from one sample in a study of cytomegalovirus exposure and HLA in healthy donors. Only in-frame clones appear in the TCRdb table, and some are missing; sequencing was by immunoSEQ multiplex PCR. This sample contains 40,000 to 50,000 clones. The sequencing sample was made of PBMCs. These TCRs come from a woman aged 40 to 50 in good health and CMV-seronegative. Both conserved end residues are part of each CDR3. Each record gives: D gene, J gene, V gene, CDR3 DNA, CDR3 protein. D genes are given only for firm matches.

>NA|TRBJ2-7|TRBV6-1
TGTGCCAGCAGTGAAGCGGGGCCAGCCTACGAGCAGTACTTC
CASSEAGPAYEQYF
>NA|TRBJ1-2|TRBV27
TGTGCCAGCAGTGTCCCGGGGACATTC
CASSVPGTF
>NA|TRBJ2-1|TRBV6-5
TGTGCCAGCAGCCCCCCAGGGATGGATGAGCAGTTCTTC
CASSPPGMDEQFF
>TRBD2|TRBJ2-7|TRBV5-6
TGTGCCAGCAGCCCGAGGGGGACTAGGCTCGACGAGCAGTACTTC
CASSPRGTRLDEQYF
>TRBD1|TRBJ1-2|TRBV5-1
TGCGCCAGCAGCTTGAGTCCTGGGACAGTGGATGGCTACACCTTC
CASSLSPGTVDGYTF
>TRBD1|TRBJ2-3|TRBV15
TGTGCCACCAGAGAGTTAGGTTGGGGACAGAATGCAGATACGCAGTATTTT
CATRELGWGQNADTQYF
>NA|TRBJ1-1|TRBV7-2
TGTGCCAGCAGCTGGGCAGGAAGCATGAACACTGAAGCTTTCTTT
CASSWAGSMNTEAFF
>TRBD2|TRBJ2-5|TRBV7-6
TGTGCCAGCAGCCGGGGGGACCAAGAGACCCAGTACTTC
CASSRGDQETQYF
>TRBD1|TRBJ1-1|TRBV2
TGTGCCAGCAGCGACAGGGGGCGAGATGAAGCTTTCTTT
CASSDRGRDEAFF
>TRBD2|TRBJ2-3|TRBV6-6
TGTGCCAGCATGGTGGGAGGGCCACGCACAGATACGCAGTATTTT
CASMVGGPRTDTQYF
>TRBD2|TRBJ2-3|TRBV19
TGTGCCAGTAGAATAGCGGGAGGAACCGATACGCAGTATTTT
CASRIAGGTDTQYF
>NA|TRBJ2-6|TRBV4-2
TGTGCCAGCAGCCAAGTCCCCAGGTATGGGGCCAACGTCCTGACTTTC
CASSQVPRYGANVLTF
>TRBD2|TRBJ2-2|TRBV2
TGTGCCAGCAGTGAGGGCCTAGCGGGAGATTTCGGGGAGCTGTTTTTT
CASSEGLAGDFGELFF
>TRBD2|TRBJ2-5|TRBV6-1
TGTGCCAGCAGTGCTACTAGCGGGGGGGCCGGGGAGACCCAGTACTTC
CASSATSGGAGETQYF
>NA|TRBJ2-4|TRBV11-2
TGTGCCAGCAGCTTGGGACACCAAGGGGGCATTCAGTACTTC
CASSLGHQGGIQYF
>NA|TRBJ1-1|TRBV25-1
TGTGCCAGCACCACTATGAACACTGAGGCTTTCTTT
CASTTMNTEAFF
>TRBD1|TRBJ2-7|TRBV13
TGTGCCAGCAGCCCGACCGGGACAGGGGAATACGAGCAGTACTTC
CASSPTGTGEYEQYF
>TRBD1|TRBJ2-3|TRBV5-1
TGCGCCAGCAGCCCGGGACAGGGTGACGATACGCAGTATTTT
CASSPGQGDDTQYF
>TRBD1|TRBJ2-1|TRBV5-1
TGCGCCAGCAGCGTCGGCGGTCGGACAGGCTTGAGCAATGAGCAGTTCTTC
CASSVGGRTGLSNEQFF
>NA|TRBJ2-7|TRBV6-5
TGTGCCAGCAGTGCAGGTTACGAGCAGTACTTC
CASSAGYEQYF
>NA|TRBJ1-2|TRBV6-1
TGTGCCAGCAGTGATCTTACAGGACCTAACTATGGCTACACCTTC
CASSDLTGPNYGYTF
>TRBD2|TRBJ2-1|TRBV4-3
TGCGCCAGCAGCGCCACTAGCGGGGGGACCTACAATGAGCAGTTCTTC
CASSATSGGTYNEQFF
>TRBD1|TRBJ1-5|TRBV6-5
TGTGCCAGCAGTTCTCGACAGGGCTATAGCAATCAGCCCCAGCATTTT
CASSSRQGYSNQPQHF
>NA|TRBJ2-7|TRBV6-5
TGTGCCAGCAGTTACTCGATGCTCCCGGGGAACTACGAGCAGTACTTC
CASSYSMLPGNYEQYF
>TRBD2|TRBJ2-5|TRBV4-1
TGCGCCAGCAGCCAAGGTCTGATAGCGGGGACGGGCGAGACCCAGTACTTC
CASSQGLIAGTGETQYF
>NA|TRBJ2-3|TRBV7-9
TGTGCCAGCGAAGGGGGTACGCAGTATTTT
CASEGGTQYF
>NA|TRBJ2-3|TRBV7-3
TGTGCCAGCAGCTTTACTAGCGGGACAGGGGATACGCAGTATTTT
CASSFTSGTGDTQYF
>NA|TRBJ1-2|TRBV2
TGTGCCAGCAGTGATGGAGGGGCGGGAGGCTACACCTTC
CASSDGGAGGYTF
>NA|TRBJ2-1|TRBV30
TGTGCCTGGACCAATCCGGGGTACAATGAGCAGTTCTTC
CAWTNPGYNEQFF
>TRBD2|TRBJ2-4|TRBV13
TGTGCCAGCAGCTCCTCGGGACTAGCGGGACTTAACATTCAGTACTTC
CASSSSGLAGLNIQYF
>NA|TRBJ2-2|TRBV6-1
TGTGCCAGCAGTGCTTTGCGGATGAACACCGGGGAGCTGTTTTTT
CASSALRMNTGELFF
>TRBD1|TRBJ1-1|TRBV11-3
TGTGCCAGCAGCTTCAGGGGGGCGAACACTGAAGCTTTCTTT
CASSFRGANTEAFF
>NA|TRBJ1-3|TRBV2
TGTGCCAGCAGTGTAGGGGCCCTACCGGGAAACACCATATATTTT
CASSVGALPGNTIYF
>NA|TRBJ2-1|TRBV20-1
TGCAGTGCTGTCTCGTACAATGAGCAGTTCTTC
CSAVSYNEQFF
>TRBD1|TRBJ2-7|TRBV30
TGTGCCTGGAGTGTACAGGGGATCTACGAGCAGTACTTC
CAWSVQGIYEQYF
>NA|TRBJ2-7|TRBV7-9
TGTGCCAGCAGCTTACGAGGGAATAGCTACGAGCAGTACTTC
CASSLRGNSYEQYF
>TRBD2|TRBJ2-3|TRBV18
TGTGCCAGCTCACCAGGGACTAGCGGGGGGACGCAGTATTTT
CASSPGTSGGTQYF
>TRBD1|TRBJ1-1|TRBV4-2
TGTGCCAGCAGCCTGACGGGACAGGGACTCGCGGACACTGAAGCTTTCTTT
CASSLTGQGLADTEAFF
>NA|TRBJ1-2|TRBV2
TGTGCCAGCATTCCAGGGGAAGACTATGGCTACACCTTC
CASIPGEDYGYTF
>TRBD1|TRBJ1-1|TRBV18
TGTGCCAGCTCAGGATCAGGGGGGAACACTGAAGCTTTCTTT
CASSGSGGNTEAFF
>NA|TRBJ2-1|TRBV4-1
TGCGCCAGCAGCCCTCCCAGGGGTGGTGACAATGAGCAGTTCTTC
CASSPPRGGDNEQFF
>NA|TRBJ2-4|TRBV4-2
TGTGCCAGCAGCCAAGCCCGACAGAGTTCCAAAAACATTCAGTACTTC
CASSQARQSSKNIQYF